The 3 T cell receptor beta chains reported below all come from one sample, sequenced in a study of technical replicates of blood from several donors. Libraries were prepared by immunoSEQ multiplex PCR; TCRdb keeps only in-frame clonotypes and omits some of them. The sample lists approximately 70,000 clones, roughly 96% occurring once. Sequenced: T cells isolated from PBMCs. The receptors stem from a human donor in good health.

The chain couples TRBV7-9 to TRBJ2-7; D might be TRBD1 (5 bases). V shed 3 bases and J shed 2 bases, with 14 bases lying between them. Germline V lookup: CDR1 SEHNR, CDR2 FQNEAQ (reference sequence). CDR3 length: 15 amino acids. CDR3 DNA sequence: TGTGCCAGCAGCTTTCCAGAATCGGACACCTACGAGCAGTACTTC. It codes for CASSFPESDTYEQYF.

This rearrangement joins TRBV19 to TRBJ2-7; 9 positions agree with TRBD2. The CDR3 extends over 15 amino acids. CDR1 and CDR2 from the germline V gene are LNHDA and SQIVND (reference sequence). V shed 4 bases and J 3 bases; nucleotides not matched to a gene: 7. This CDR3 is CASSTTGTSHYEQYF. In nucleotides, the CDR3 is TGTGCCAGTAGTACTACCGGGACTAGCCACTACGAGCAGTACTTC.

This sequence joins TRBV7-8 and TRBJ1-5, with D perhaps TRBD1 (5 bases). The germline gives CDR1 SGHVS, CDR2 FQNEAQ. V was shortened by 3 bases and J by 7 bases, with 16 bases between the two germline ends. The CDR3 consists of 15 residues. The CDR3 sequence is CASSLYQGTDQPQHF. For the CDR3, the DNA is TGTGCCAGCAGCTTGTATCAGGGTACCGACCAGCCCCAGCATTTT. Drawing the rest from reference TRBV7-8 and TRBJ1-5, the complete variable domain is GAGVSQSPRYKVAKRGQDVALRCDPISGHVSLFWYQQALGQGPEFLTYFQNEAQLDKSGLPSDRFFAERPEGSVSTLKIQRTQQEDSAVYLCASSLYQGTDQPQHFGDGTRLSIL.